The sequence of this T cell receptor (beta chain) was determined in a study of graft-versus-host responses after intestinal transplantation. The wider study: Recipients underwent multivisceral, liver-intestinal, or isolated intestinal transplants. Anti-thymocyte globulin induction preceded 2 to 4 years of tacrolimus and steroid maintenance in all recipients. Findings of the study overall: The authors found GvH clones in recipient marrow, some appearing first in ileum or blood. Allografts carried high graft-versus-host to host-versus-graft clonal ratios in patients having graft-donor T cell macrochimerism.

This clone was seen just once. Its antigen is not identified. V trimming: 4 bases; J trimming: 0 bases; junction bases outside the gene matches: 11. Germline assignment: CDR1 SGHVS and CDR2 FNYEAQ. CDR3 length: 18 residues. Generated by immunoSEQ multiplex PCR, the TCRdb table keeps only in-frame clones and is missing some. The profile covers around 99,000 clones, with under 95% appearing a single time and 2% to 2.5% taken by the ten largest. Source: unstimulated CD8+ T cells sorted from spleen or lymph node cells, taken before intestinal transplant. V gene TRBV7-6 combines with J gene TRBJ2-3; 9 positions agree with TRBD1. This TCR was recovered from a human donor who received an intestinal transplant. The CDR3 sequence: CASSSYPDRGGSTDTQYF. The CDR3 DNA reads TGTGCCAGCAGCTCTTATCCGGACAGGGGCGGTAGCACAGATACGCAGTATTTT.